What follows describes a single T cell receptor (beta chain). Antigen unknown. Assay: immunoSEQ multiplex PCR; the TCRdb copy retains only in-frame clones and omits some. The table shows around 1.9 million clones, with 85% to 95% occurring only once. The sample originates from a study of shared clonotypes between healthy human individuals. Study results and limitations: Blood was the sole source, and tissue repertoires probably differ. Only a few donors were included, so the genetic and exposure-history diversity represented was limited.

Cells designated naive CD8 were CD45RO-negative and were positively selected for CCR7, with terminally differentiated effector memory CD45RA+ cells excluded. Sequenced: naive CD8+ T cells from PBMCs. This TCR was sampled from a man aged 18-30 years in good health. Some clones in this sample may be carry-over from other donors' samples.

The CDR3 here is CASSLTGVNGYTF. CDR3 nucleotides: TGTGCCAGCAGTTTGACGGGTGTTAATGGCTACACCTTC. The rearrangement links TRBV28 to TRBJ1-2; D call uncertain. CDR3 size: 13 residues. The V gene's germline CDR1 is MDHEN and CDR2 SYDVKM. Trimming removed 3 bases at V and 6 bases at J, with 11 bases between.